The 27 T cell receptor beta chains below were found in one sample sequenced in a study of shared clonotypes between healthy human individuals (TCRdb year 2020). The library was generated by the immunoSEQ multiplex PCR assay. What TCRdb holds here is the immuneACCESS table cut down to in-frame rearrangements. Part of the clones is not present; checked against another copy, under half of the missing clones reflect an unresolved V gene, and the others are unexplained. Recorded for this sample are around 1,000,000 clones; approximately 77% of them occurred a single time. The ten largest clones add up to over 0.8% of the sample. The sample comprised memory CD4+ T cells from PBMCs. The cell subset or site label for this specimen denotes: CD45RA-negative fraction. The receptor source for this set is a man aged 18 to 29 in good health. Some clones in this sample may be carry-over from other donors' samples.

This clone was seen a few times. J is TRBJ1-3 and V is TRBV5-1, with D unclear. Germline assignment: CDR1 SGHRS and CDR2 YFSETQ. Trimming pared 4 bases from V and 1 base from J, leaving 9 bases between. The CDR3 spans 14 residues. Written as DNA, the CDR3 is TGCGCCAGCAGCAACGGCGGATCTGGAAACACCATATATTTT. Protein product: CASSNGGSGNTIYF.

The chain carries TRBV28 and TRBJ2-7; tentatively, D is TRBD2 (6 bases). Germline V gene sequence: CDR1 MDHEN, CDR2 SYDVKM. Trimming left V 7 bases short and J 1 base short, with 17 bases between. The CDR3 covers 15 residues. The CDR3 protein is CASTFGGTLSYEQYF. The CDR3 DNA reads TGTGCCAGCACGTTTGGCGGGACCTTATCCTACGAGCAGTACTTC.

This clone was counted a few times. The junction departs from the called germline gene at one end, perhaps through a read error. Distinct nucleotide sequences in the sample also encode this CDR3. The CDR3 reads CAISVLDSPSSYNEQFF. As DNA, the CDR3 is TGTGCCATCAGTGTATTGGACAGTCCGAGCTCCTACAACGAGCAGTTCTTC. This rearrangement joins TRBV10-3 to TRBJ2-1, with D perhaps matching TRBD1 (6 bases). Germline V lookup: CDR1 ENHRY, CDR2 SYGVKD. This CDR3 is 17 amino acids long.

Regarding this clone: A single base separates this from a much larger clone, so it may be a read error. V is TRBV7-7 and J is TRBJ1-3, with a tentative D call TRBD1 (6 bases). The CDR3 loop spans 14 amino acids. Germline values: CDR1 SSHAT, CDR2 FNYEAQ (reference sequence). The CDR3 DNA reads TGTGCTAGCAGCGCGAGATTAGTAAAGGGGGAGTTACATTTT. This encodes CASSARLVKGELHF.

This sequence joins TRBV6-5 and TRBJ1-2, with a tentative D call TRBD1 (5 bases). Trimming shortened V by 3 bases and J by 6 bases, and 11 bases separated the two germline ends. The CDR3 runs to 13 residues. Germline values: CDR1 MNHEY, CDR2 SVGAGI. The CDR3 loop is CASSYGTVNGYTF. CDR3 DNA: TGTGCCAGCAGTTATGGGACGGTTAATGGCTACACCTTC.

This chain connects TRBV28 to TRBJ2-1, with 8 bases that match TRBD1. This CDR3 contains 11 residues. Unmatched junction bases numbered 7, after V lost 10 bases and J lost 11 bases. In germline, CDR1 is MDHEN, CDR2 SYDVKM. CDR3 loop: CATSRTGKQFF. The CDR3 bases are TGTGCCACCTCGAGGACAGGGAAGCAGTTCTTC. The full variable domain, completed using reference TRBV28 and TRBJ2-1, is DVKVTQSSRYLVKRTGEKVFLECVQDMDHENMFWYRQDPGLGLRLIYFSYDVKMKEKGDIPEGYSVSREKKERFSLILESASTNQTSMYLCATSRTGKQFFGPGTRLTVL.

The chain combines TRBV21-1 with TRBJ1-5. TRBV21-1 corresponds to a pseudogene. The CDR3 extends over 18 amino acids. In DNA, the CDR3 is TGTGCCAGCAGCAAACCCGTATCACGATCTTCGAGCAATCAGCCCCAGCATTTT. Translated, it gives CASSKPVSRSSSNQPQHF.

This clone came up a few times. This rearrangement joins TRBV5-6 to TRBJ1-5; D is perhaps TRBD1 (6 bases). Per germline, CDR1 SGHDT and CDR2 YYEEEE. V dropped 3 bases and J dropped 0 bases, with 10 bases sitting between them. The CDR3 runs 15 residues. This chain's CDR3 is CASSSQGYSNQPQHF. CDR3 DNA sequence: TGTGCCAGCAGCTCTCAGGGGTATAGCAATCAGCCCCAGCATTTT. Variable domain in full (rest from reference TRBV5-6 and TRBJ1-5): DAGVTQSPTHLIKTRGQQVTLRCSPKSGHDTVSWYQQALGQGPQFIFQYYEEEERQRGNFPDRFSGHQFPNYSSELNVNALLLGDSALYLCASSSQGYSNQPQHFGDGTRLSIL.

This clone was counted only a few times. CDR3 sequence: CASSEVGRYSTYEQYF. The CDR3 DNA reads as TGTGCCAGCAGTGAAGTAGGGCGGTATAGCACCTACGAGCAGTACTTC. The gene calls are TRBV6-1 and TRBJ2-7; D is unclear. The germline V gene encodes CDR1 MNHNS and CDR2 SASEGT. CDR3 length equals 16 residues. Deletions cut 1 base from V and 2 bases from J, with 15 bases between.

The genes are TRBV5-6 and TRBJ2-7; a weak D match, TRBD2 (5 bases). The length of the CDR3 is 15 residues. V was trimmed by 5 bases and J by 3 bases, leaving 18 bases between them. Germline CDR1 SGHDT, CDR2 YYEEEE. CDR3 nucleotides: TGTGCCAGCAGGGACTTAAGCCGGGCGAACTACGAGCAGTACTTC. It encodes CASRDLSRANYEQYF.

The chain combines TRBV5-1 with TRBJ2-4; 11 nucleotides match TRBD2. The CDR3 extends over 15 amino acids. Trimming took 2 bases from V and 5 from J; bases not matched to a gene: 3. CDR1 is SGHRS, CDR2 YFSETQ, per germline. CDR3 coding DNA: TGCGCCAGCAGCTTTGGGACTAGCGGCGAAAACATTCAGTACTTC. This sequence encodes CASSFGTSGENIQYF.

V and J are TRBV5-1 and TRBJ2-5; 9 bases are a match to TRBD2. This CDR3 is built from 14 residues. J was trimmed by 4 bases and V by 1 base; bases with no gene match: 2. The germline gives CDR1 SGHRS, CDR2 YFSETQ. CDR3: CASSLISGRETQYF. CDR3 DNA: TGCGCCAGCAGCTTGATTAGCGGGAGAGAGACCCAGTACTTC.

The chain is built from TRBV30 and TRBJ2-3; 8 bases fit TRBD1. Germline V gene data show CDR1 as GTSNPN and CDR2 as SVGIG (reference sequence). V dropped 5 bases and J dropped 3; count of bases not matched to a gene: 4. This CDR3 has 13 amino acids. In nucleotides, the CDR3 is TGTGCCTGGCGAGACAGGGGTACAGATACGCAGTATTTT. It encodes CAWRDRGTDTQYF. Full variable domain (outside the CDR3, taken from reference TRBV30 and TRBJ2-3): SQTIHQWPATLVQPVGSPLSLECTVEGTSNPNLYWYRQAAGRGLQLLFYSVGIGQISSEVPQNLSASRPQDRQFILSSKKLLLSDSGFYLCAWRDRGTDTQYFGPGTRLTVL.

A word on this clone: Distinct nucleotide sequences in the sample also encode this CDR3. The chain joins TRBV6-5 to TRBJ1-4; 7 nucleotides line up with TRBD1. CDR3 length: 15 residues. J lost 4 bases, V lost 5 bases, and 7 bases had no gene match. Germline values: CDR1 MNHEY, CDR2 SVGAGI. The CDR3 DNA sequence: TGTGCCAGCAGTAGCGGCCCAGGGGGTAATGAAAAACTGTTTTTT. Encoded protein: CASSSGPGGNEKLFF.

V gene TRBV29-1 combines with J gene TRBJ1-1; no clear D gene. Looked up from germline, CDR1 is SQVTM and CDR2 is ANQGSEA. Trimming cost V 6 bases and J 4 bases, with 15 bases left between them. This CDR3 has 13 residues. The chain's CDR3 is CSVSEGAGTEAFF. CDR3 bases: TGCAGCGTCAGCGAGGGCGCGGGCACTGAAGCTTTCTTT.

This sequence joins TRBV7-3 and TRBJ2-1; 9 positions match TRBD1. With 5 bases clipped from V and 1 base from J, the junction kept 9 bases outside the gene matches. CDR3 length: 17 amino acids. CDR1 and CDR2 from the germline V gene are SGHTA and FQGTGA. For the CDR3, the DNA is TGTGCCAGCAGCATACGTCCGGGACAGGGTTCCTACAATGAGCAGTTCTTC. It codes for CASSIRPGQGSYNEQFF.

The rearrangement links TRBV13 to TRBJ1-5; 8 bases line up with TRBD1. CDR3 length: 17 residues. The V segment lost 10 bases and the J segment 1 base; nucleotides outside the gene matches: 15. CDR1 is PRHDT and CDR2 is FYEKMQ in the germline V gene (reference sequence). The CDR3 sequence is CAIPSLQGVRSNQPQHF. The CDR3 DNA reads as TGTGCCATCCCTAGCCTACAGGGGGTAAGGAGCAATCAGCCCCAGCATTTT.

The genes are TRBV2 and TRBJ2-5; 8 nucleotides align to TRBD2. The CDR3 has 14 residues. V lost 3 bases, J lost 3 bases, and 3 bases stayed unmatched. Germline loops: CDR1 SNHLY, CDR2 FYNNEI. The CDR3 loop is CASSEGLGEETQYF. In DNA form, the CDR3 reads TGTGCCAGCAGTGAGGGACTAGGGGAAGAGACCCAGTACTTC.

This clone showed up many times. The chain links TRBV25-1 to TRBJ2-7, with 8 bases lining up with TRBD1. The junction had 6 bases not matched to a gene; V was cut back by 6 bases and J by 2 bases. The germline gives CDR1 MGHDK, CDR2 SYGVNS. The CDR3 sequence is 14 residues long. CDR3 in DNA: TGTGCCAGCAGGGGCGGGACAGGTACCTACGAGCAGTACTTC. It codes for CASRGGTGTYEQYF.

The chain couples TRBV4-3 to TRBJ1-1, with D possibly matching TRBD1 (5 bases). CDR1 and CDR2 from the germline V gene are LGHNA and YSLEER. The V gene lost 0 bases and the J gene lost 7 bases, with 9 bases spanning the gap. CDR3 size: 13 residues. The CDR3 sequence: CASSQEATVEAFF. CDR3 DNA sequence: TGCGCCAGCAGCCAAGAGGCGACAGTTGAAGCTTTCTTT.

The genes are TRBV11-2 and TRBJ2-3; 8 bases align to TRBD1. V shed 6 bases and J 5 bases; nucleotides not matched to a gene: 10. Germline CDR1 reads SGHAT; CDR2 reads FQNNGV. This CDR3 is 15 amino acids long. DNA for the CDR3: TGTGCCAGCAGAATGCCAGGGGGCTCGAAAGATACGCAGTATTTT. Protein product: CASRMPGGSKDTQYF.

This clone appeared once. The gene calls are TRBV25-1 and TRBJ1-2, with a tentative D call TRBD1 (6 bases). CDR1 MGHDK and CDR2 SYGVNS come from the germline V gene. V was cut by 7 bases and J by 2 bases, with 11 bases left in between. This CDR3 contains 13 residues. CDR3 residues: CASNPTGNYGYTF. CDR3 in DNA: TGTGCCAGCAACCCCACAGGGAACTATGGCTACACCTTC.

A single count supports this clone. The chain has TRBV30 and TRBJ1-3; maybe TRBD1 (5 bases). V shed 0 bases and J shed 9 bases, with 15 bases lying between them. CDR1 GTSNPN and CDR2 SVGIG come from the germline V gene (reference sequence). The CDR3 sequence is 14 residues long. The CDR3 DNA follows: TGTGCCTGGAGTGTACCAGGGTTGGTCGGCACCATATATTTT. It encodes CAWSVPGLVGTIYF. The full variable domain, with the rest looked up from reference TRBV30 and TRBJ1-3, is SQTIHQWPATLVQPVGSPLSLECTVEGTSNPNLYWYRQAAGRGLQLLFYSVGIGQISSEVPQNLSASRPQDRQFILSSKKLLLSDSGFYLCAWSVPGLVGTIYFGEGSWLTVV.

The chain couples TRBV7-6 to TRBJ2-3, with TRBD2 matching 12 bases. CDR3 length equals 18 residues. The V gene's germline CDR1 is SGHVS and CDR2 FNYEAQ. V shed 1 base, J shed 0 bases, and the junction held 5 bases outside the gene matches. The CDR3 DNA follows: TGTGCCAGCAGCTTAGTACTAGCGGGAGGTCGTAGCACAGATACGCAGTATTTT. Protein: CASSLVLAGGRSTDTQYF.

CDR3 amino acids: CASSPGGLNTEAFF. The CDR3 nucleotides are TGTGCCAGCAGCCCAGGGGGCCTGAACACTGAAGCTTTCTTT. The chain employs TRBV7-9 and TRBJ1-1; 8 nucleotides line up with TRBD1. Per the germline V gene, CDR1 is SEHNR and CDR2 is FQNEAQ (reference sequence). The junction had 2 bases not matched to a gene; V was cut back by 5 bases and J by 0 bases. CDR3 length: 14 amino acids.

This clone has only one observation. V gene TRBV4-3 combines with J gene TRBJ1-1; D is ambiguous. Germline V gene data show CDR1 as LGHNA and CDR2 as YSLEER. Deletions cut 6 bases from V and 4 bases from J, with 15 bases between. The CDR3 extends over 14 amino acids. The CDR3 coding sequence is TGCGCCAGCAGTCCGGGTCCCGCCCTCACTGAAGCTTTCTTT. Translating gives CASSPGPALTEAFF.

The rearrangement links TRBV19 to TRBJ1-2, with TRBD1 matching over 9 bases. In germline, CDR1 is LNHDA, CDR2 SQIVND (reference sequence). This CDR3 spans 15 amino acids. Unmatched junction bases numbered 5, after V lost 4 bases and J lost 2 bases. In DNA form, the CDR3 reads TGTGCCAGTAGTAGTACAGGGGGCTGGAACTATGGCTACACCTTC. This translates into CASSSTGGWNYGYTF.